This T cell receptor (beta chain) was recorded in a study of T cells in Graves' hyperthyroidism and ophthalmopathy. Looking at the study overall: Sampling of peripheral blood happened at initial diagnosis, prior to any treatment. Overall study results and limits: Appearing also in blood were most of the thyroid clonotypes expanded above 0.001.

The V end was cut by 0 bases, the J end by 1 base, with 6 bases between. This CDR3 contains 14 residues. Notes on this clonotype: The antigen is not known.

There were TCR beta CDR3 regions amplified from RNA transcripts. Primed by the HTBI set, a first-round RT-PCR was run on the TCR CDR3. TCRdb re-called the multiplex PCR reads with MiXCR, one entry per CDR3 protein. The repertoire holds hundreds of thousands of distinct CDR3 sequences, about 15% seen once, with about 22% in the top ten. Those patients with uncontrolled infection, other autoimmune disease, pregnancy or lactation were excluded. The chain carries TRBV12-3 or TRBV12-4 and TRBJ2-5; D call uncertain. The source of this sequence is a young woman with Graves' hyperthyroidism. The sequenced material came from blood. CDR3 sequence: CASSLALGQETQYF. The CDR3 DNA reads as TGTGCCAGCAGTTTAGCGCTGGGCCAAGAGACCCAGTACTTC.